What follows are 19 T cell receptor beta chains derived from one specimen sequenced in a study of CD8 T cells in seronegative destructive rheumatoid arthritis. The assay was immunoSEQ multiplex PCR, and TCRdb's table has in-frame clones only and misses some. The sample lists roughly 4,100 clones, 65% to 75% occurring once. Sequenced: CD8+ T cells from blood. These receptors all come from a woman aged 50-70 years with seronegative destructive rheumatoid arthritis.

The gene calls are TRBV11-2 and TRBJ2-7; weak D call: TRBD2 (5 bases). The CDR3 has 13 residues. Germline V lookup: CDR1 SGHAT, CDR2 FQNNGV. V lost 6 bases, J lost 3 bases, and 12 bases lay in between. CDR3 in amino acids: CASSEGGSYEQYF. CDR3 DNA sequence: TGTGCCAGCAGTGAAGGAGGAAGCTACGAGCAGTACTTC.

This chain's CDR3 is CASREVGRQSQYF. The DNA for the CDR3 is TGTGCCAGCAGGGAGGTAGGGCGCCAGTCCCAGTACTTC. The chain joins TRBV2 to TRBJ2-5, with D perhaps matching TRBD2 (5 bases). This CDR3 spans 13 amino acids. CDR1 is SNHLY, CDR2 FYNNEI, per germline. V lost 6 bases to trimming and J lost 9 bases, with 17 bases between them.

This clone was observed once. The gene calls are TRBV28 and TRBJ2-7; 7 bases are shared with TRBD1. The CDR3 is 16 amino acids. From germline, CDR1 is MDHEN and CDR2 SYDVKM. J gave up 4 bases and V 5 bases, and 14 bases lay outside the gene matches. The CDR3 sequence is CASSPLNRDRIYEQYF. Written as DNA, the CDR3 is TGTGCCAGCAGTCCCCTCAATCGGGACAGAATATACGAGCAGTACTTC.

CDR3 residues: CASSLDRSTYEQYF. CDR3 in DNA: TGTGCCAGCAGCTTAGACAGGAGCACCTACGAGCAGTACTTC. This rearrangement joins TRBV7-6 to TRBJ2-7; the D gene is possibly TRBD1 (5 bases). V shed 1 base and J shed 2 bases, with 9 bases lying between them. CDR3 length: 14 residues. The germline gives CDR1 SGHVS, CDR2 FNYEAQ.

V and J are TRBV28 and TRBJ2-5, with D unclear. V was cut by 3 bases and J by 5 bases, with 10 bases left in between. The germline CDR1 and CDR2 sequences are MDHEN and SYDVKM. CDR3 length: 13 residues. The CDR3 coding sequence is TGTGCCAGCAGTTTTGCGGTTTACGAGACCCAGTACTTC. This encodes CASSFAVYETQYF.

Only a few counts were recorded for this clone. The chain carries TRBV27 and TRBJ1-1, with D unresolved. The CDR3 extends over 13 amino acids. Per germline, CDR1 MNHEY and CDR2 SMNVEV (reference sequence). Trimming pared 5 bases from V and 1 base from J, leaving 8 bases between. The CDR3 nucleotides are TGTGCCAGCAGTCCAACACAGAACACTGAAGCTTTCTTT. It yields the protein CASSPTQNTEAFF.

This clone was seen a few times. V usage is TRBV7-3 and J usage is TRBJ1-6; the D is unclear. Germline CDR1 and CDR2: SGHTA and FQGTGA. The CDR3 loop spans 12 amino acids. V lost 2 bases, J lost 9 bases, and 5 bases lay in between. The CDR3 protein is CASSLALSPLHF. The CDR3 coding sequence is TGTGCCAGCAGCTTAGCGCTTTCACCCCTCCACTTT.

This clone appeared a few times. This CDR3 is CASSVRGAYNSPLHF. The CDR3 coding sequence is TGTGCCAGCAGCGTCCGCGGCGCCTATAATTCACCCCTCCACTTT. The chain combines TRBV6-6 with TRBJ1-6; D gene uncertain. Per germline, CDR1 MNHNY and CDR2 SVGAGI (reference sequence). The CDR3 has 15 amino acids. V was clipped by 6 bases and J by 2 bases, with 11 bases between them.

This sequence joins TRBV4-2 and TRBJ2-2; 7 bases line up with TRBD2. The V gene's germline CDR1 is LGHNA and CDR2 YNFKEQ. The CDR3 loop spans 16 amino acids. V lost 2 bases to trimming and J lost 2 bases; unmatched junction nucleotides: 5. The CDR3 loop reads CASSQRPSGNTGELFF. The CDR3 nucleotides read TGTGCCAGCAGCCAAAGGCCTAGCGGAAACACCGGGGAGCTGTTTTTT.

The CDR3, as DNA: TGCGCCAGCAGCTGGAGGACAGGGGGCGAAGCTTTCTTT. It is translated as CASSWRTGGEAFF. The chain combines TRBV5-1 with TRBJ1-1, with 11 bases lining up with TRBD1. The V segment lost 3 bases and the J segment 8 bases; nucleotides outside the gene matches: 3. Looked up from germline, CDR1 is SGHRS and CDR2 is YFSETQ. The CDR3 is 13 residues long.

V is TRBV6-4 and J is TRBJ2-2, with D possibly matching TRBD2 (5 bases). Between the trimmed V and J ends, which lost 6 bases and 3 bases, there was a span of 8 bases. The CDR3 is made up of 13 amino acids. Germline values: CDR1 MRHNA, CDR2 SNTAGT. The CDR3 loop is CASSGDYTGELFF. As DNA, the CDR3 is TGTGCCAGCAGCGGGGATTACACCGGGGAGCTGTTTTTT.

The chain recombines TRBV7-9 with TRBJ2-1; tentative D call: TRBD2 (6 bases). The CDR3 sequence is 15 residues long. CDR1 SEHNR and CDR2 FQNEAQ come from the germline V gene (reference sequence). Trimming removed 7 bases at V and 4 bases at J, with 17 bases between. The CDR3, as DNA: TGTGCCAGCACTAGCGACACCAGCTTTTACAATGAGCAGTTCTTC. The encoded protein is CASTSDTSFYNEQFF.

The chain recombines TRBV28 with TRBJ2-7; 12 bases agree with TRBD1. CDR1 and CDR2 (germline): MDHEN, SYDVKM. The J segment lost 2 bases and the V segment lost 3 bases, leaving 2 bases of the junction unmatched. This CDR3 has 15 amino acids. The CDR3 DNA reads TGTGCCAGCAGTTTGGGACAGGGGGCAGCCTACGAGCAGTACTTC. It yields the protein CASSLGQGAAYEQYF. The full variable domain, its missing parts supplied by reference TRBV28 and TRBJ2-7, is DVKVTQSSRYLVKRTGEKVFLECVQDMDHENMFWYRQDPGLGLRLIYFSYDVKMKEKGDIPEGYSVSREKKERFSLILESASTNQTSMYLCASSLGQGAAYEQYFGPGTRLTVT.

This clone was detected a few times. J is TRBJ1-4 and V is TRBV28; no clear D. The germline gives CDR1 MDHEN, CDR2 SYDVKM. V lost 4 bases to trimming and J lost 10 bases, with 10 bases between them. This CDR3 is built from 12 residues. CDR3: CASSSQRGKLFF. DNA of the CDR3: TGTGCCAGCAGTTCCCAGCGAGGAAAACTGTTTTTT.

This clone was seen once. The rearrangement uses TRBV11-1 and TRBJ2-1, with TRBD2 matching over 10 bases. Germline-derived CDR1 and CDR2 are SGHAT and FQDESV (reference sequence). CDR3 length: 14 amino acids. Losses at the gene ends were 7 bases for V and 4 bases for J; bases not matched to a gene: 4. CDR3 DNA: TGTGCCAGCACTAGCGGGGGAGCTTACAATGAGCAGTTCTTC. Translation gives CASTSGGAYNEQFF.

This clone was counted between two and nine times. The genes are TRBV6-6 and TRBJ2-7, with TRBD2 as a possible D gene (6 bases). Per the germline V gene, CDR1 is MNHNY and CDR2 is SVGAGI (reference sequence). CDR3 length: 14 residues. V was pared by 5 bases and J by 3 bases, with 14 bases between. CDR3 coding DNA: TGTGCCAGCAGTCTGACCGGGACTCACTACGAGCAGTACTTC. Translated: CASSLTGTHYEQYF.

V is TRBV7-9 and J is TRBJ2-5, with a weak D call TRBD2 (7 bases). The DNA end favors TRBJ2-7, so the J call may be wrong. The CDR3 loop spans 14 amino acids. CDR1 SEHNR and CDR2 FQNEAQ come from the germline V gene (reference sequence). DNA of the CDR3: TGTGCCAGCAGCCCCCTAAACAGGGAGGGCGAGCAGTACTTC. It is translated as CASSPLNREGEQYF.

V gene TRBV19 combines with J gene TRBJ1-1; D gene ambiguous. Germline values: CDR1 LNHDA, CDR2 SQIVND (reference sequence). The length of the CDR3 is 14 residues. Trimming removed 5 bases from V and 5 bases from J, with 15 bases in between. The DNA for the CDR3 is TGTGCCAGTAGTGGATGGGGAGCTCGGACTGAAGCTTTCTTT. Translation gives CASSGWGARTEAFF.

V and J are TRBV30 and TRBJ2-7; 10 bases agree with TRBD1. Germline V gives CDR1 GTSNPN, CDR2 SVGIG (reference sequence). With 8 bases clipped from V and 4 bases from J, the junction kept 14 bases outside the gene matches. The CDR3 runs 15 residues. The DNA of the CDR3 is TGTGCCGGCGGGCCCCGACAGGGGGCGAGATACGAGCAGTACTTC. It encodes CAGGPRQGARYEQYF.